This T cell receptor beta chain was observed in a study of T cells in Graves' hyperthyroidism and ophthalmopathy. In its sample, this clonotype was seen many times. The CDR3 contains 14 residues. Between the trimmed V and J ends, which lost 1 base and 4 bases, there was a span of 9 bases. Germline values: CDR1 MNHEY, CDR2 SMNVEV (reference sequence). RNA transcripts served as the template for amplifying TCR beta CDR3 regions. Using the HTBI primer set, a first-round RT-PCR was run on the TCR CDR3. TCRdb re-analysed the multiplex PCR reads in MiXCR, keeping a single row per CDR3 protein. The sample has a few hundred thousand distinct CDR3 sequences, 15% to 19% seen once; the top ten hold around 6.6%.

The chain recombines TRBV27 with TRBJ2-3, with D uncertain. The receptor's source is a woman under 40 with Graves' hyperthyroidism. The sequenced material came from blood. The CDR3 spells CASSLYSRSDTQYF. DNA of the CDR3: TGTGCCAGCAGTTTATACAGCCGGTCAGATACGCAGTATTTT.